This is a list of T cell receptor beta chains from one sample in a study of T-cell reconstitution after alpha-beta-depleted transplantation in children. TCRdb processed the PCR reads anew with MiXCR; each CDR3 protein has one entry. The sample lists about 100,000 distinct CDR3 sequences, 6% occurring once. Here the sequenced sample was PBMCs, mostly from graft donor cells, taken 60 days after TCRalphabeta/CD19-depleted stem cell transplant. These receptors were collected from a female patient aged 2-15 years who had a stem cell transplant for Fanconi anemia, so the T cells may come from the graft donor. Each CDR3 is given with its conserved first and last residue. D genes are given only for firm matches. Not every row has a clone size; where given, it reads once, few, many or a size class.

clone size	V gene	D gene	J gene	CDR3 DNA	CDR3 protein
many	TRBV28	TRBD1	TRBJ2-1	TGTGCCAGCAGTTCTTACAGGGGGCACGTCCCGTTCTTC	CASSSYRGHVPFF
NA	TRBV20-1	TRBD2	TRBJ2-1	TGCAGTGCTAGGCGGGGGGTCTACAATGAGCAGTTCTTC	CSARRGVYNEQFF
many	TRBV10-3	NA	TRBJ2-1	TGTGCCATCAGTGTCGGGGGTAGTTCTCTCGCCGGAGGTGAGCAGTTCTTC	CAISVGGSSLAGGEQFF
many	TRBV6-2/TRBV6-3	TRBD2	TRBJ2-1	TGTGCCAGTATTCCGGGACTAGCGGGGGGCAATGAGCAGTTCTTC	CASIPGLAGGNEQFF
few	TRBV24-1	TRBD2	TRBJ2-2	TGTGCCACCAGTGATTTGAGCGGGGGGGGTAACACCGGGGAGCTGTTTTTT	CATSDLSGGGNTGELFF
NA	TRBV13	NA	TRBJ2-7	TGTGCCAGCAGCCATCGGACTGACTCCTACGAGCAGTACTTC	CASSHRTDSYEQYF
many	TRBV3-1	NA	TRBJ2-3	TGTGCCAGCAGCCAAGTCCCCGGGGGAAATACGCAGTATTTT	CASSQVPGGNTQYF
many	TRBV10-1	NA	TRBJ1-5	TGCGCCAGCAGTGAGTGGGGGGGCAATCAGCCCCAGCATTTT	CASSEWGGNQPQHF
many	TRBV12-3/TRBV12-4	TRBD1	TRBJ2-1	TGTGCCAGCAGTTTACATGGAGGGGGGACAGGGGGCAGGGGTGAGCAGTTCTTC	CASSLHGGGTGGRGEQFF
many	TRBV5-1	NA	TRBJ2-7	TGCGCCAGCAGCTTGCTAGGGGGAGCAAACTTTCTCTACGAGCAGTACTTC	CASSLLGGANFLYEQYF
many	TRBV10-3	TRBD1	TRBJ2-5	TGTGCCATCAGTGGGGGACAGAGGGAGACCCAGTACTTC	CAISGGQRETQYF
many	TRBV12-3/TRBV12-4	TRBD1	TRBJ2-7	TGTGCCAGCAGTTTGAGGCAGGGGGCTAACTACGAGCAGTACTTC	CASSLRQGANYEQYF
few	TRBV12-3/TRBV12-4	NA	TRBJ1-1	TGTGCCAGCAGTCCGGACAGCACTGAAGCTTTCTTT	CASSPDSTEAFF
many	TRBV7-8	NA	TRBJ2-7	TGTGCCAGCAGCTCTCTCGGGTGGGGCTACGAGCAGTACTTC	CASSSLGWGYEQYF
many	TRBV6-1	NA	TRBJ1-3	TGTGCCAGCTTTTTGGGAAACACCATATATTTT	CASFLGNTIYF
few	TRBV27	TRBD2	TRBJ2-7	TGTGCCAGCAGTTATAATCCGGGACTAGGGCGCGAGCAGTACTTC	CASSYNPGLGREQYF
many	TRBV5-1	NA	TRBJ2-7	TGCGCCAGCAGCTTGGACGTCGCGAGATACGAGCAGTACTTC	CASSLDVARYEQYF
many	TRBV24-1	TRBD1	TRBJ2-1	TGTGCCACCAGTGACCCCGGGACAGGGAACTCCTACAATGAGCAGTTCTTC	CATSDPGTGNSYNEQFF
many	TRBV20-1	TRBD2	TRBJ2-7	TGCAGTGCGCCGGGACTATCCTCCTACGAGCAGTACTTC	CSAPGLSSYEQYF
NA	TRBV27	NA	TRBJ2-1	TGTGCCAGCCATAAGGGGGGGGGCGGGAATGAGCAGTTCTTC	CASHKGGGGNEQFF
many	TRBV25-1	NA	TRBJ2-1	TGTGCCAGCAGGATTTCATCAGTGAGACTAGGCTACAATGAGCAGTTCTTC	CASRISSVRLGYNEQFF
NA	TRBV20-1	TRBD2	TRBJ2-1	TGCAGTGCTAGGAGCGGGGGGGCTTACAATGAGCAGTTCTTC	CSARSGGAYNEQFF
few	TRBV14	NA	TRBJ2-3	TGTGCCAGCAGCCAGAAAAGACATCGTAGCACAGATACGCAGTATTTT	CASSQKRHRSTDTQYF
NA	TRBV3-1	NA	TRBJ2-3	TGTGCCAGCAGCAAACAGGGGGGGACCGTTCGGAGGGCAGATACGCAGTATTTT	CASSKQGGTVRRADTQYF
NA	TRBV18	NA	TRBJ2-6	TGTGCCAGCTCACCTGCTTCCTCTGGGGCCAACGTCCTGACTTTC	CASSPASSGANVLTF
few	TRBV11-2	NA	TRBJ2-5	TGTGCCAGCAGCTGGGCCCAAGAGACCCAGTACTTC	CASSWAQETQYF
many	TRBV13	NA	TRBJ2-3	TGTGCCAGCAGTCCACTACCCGCTGGTACGCAGTATTTT	CASSPLPAGTQYF
many	TRBV29-1	TRBD1	TRBJ1-2	TGCAGCGTCGAGGGCCCGGCGCAGGGGGCAAACTATGGCTACACCTTC	CSVEGPAQGANYGYTF
NA	TRBV27	NA	TRBJ2-5	TGTGCCAGCAGTTTCCAGGGGAGGTTTGAGACCCAGTACTTC	CASSFQGRFETQYF
NA	TRBV13	TRBD2	TRBJ2-1	TGTGCCAGCAGCTTAGGCGGAACTAGCGGCTTTTTCGGTAGGGTCTTC	CASSLGGTSGFFGRVF
NA	TRBV21-1	NA	TRBJ2-7	TGTGCCAGCGTACACAGGAGAACCTACTACGAGCAGTACTTC	CASVHRRTYYEQYF
many	TRBV29-1	TRBD2	TRBJ2-3	TGCAGCGTCAAAAACCCTAGCGGGAGAGGTACAGATACGCAGTATTTT	CSVKNPSGRGTDTQYF
many	TRBV6-2/TRBV6-3	NA	TRBJ2-3	TGTGCCAGCAGTTACCGGAGTAAGAGCTCAGATACGCAGTATTTT	CASSYRSKSSDTQYF
many	TRBV6-2/TRBV6-3	NA	TRBJ1-5	TGTGCCAGCAGTTACCAGGGGCTGCCCCAGCATTTT	CASSYQGLPQHF
few	TRBV20-1	TRBD2	TRBJ2-5	TGCAGTGCTACTCCACTAGCGGGAGGAGAGACCCAGTACTTC	CSATPLAGGETQYF
many	TRBV5-1	NA	TRBJ2-3	TGCGCCAGCAGCTCGCCGGGAACAGATACGCAGTATTTT	CASSSPGTDTQYF
many	TRBV28	NA	TRBJ2-7	TGTGCCAGCAGTTTTCCCCGGGACTTCAGCTCCTACGAGCAGTACTTC	CASSFPRDFSSYEQYF
many	TRBV18	NA	TRBJ2-1	TGTGCCAGCTCATCAGCCCGGACTTCCTACAATGAGCAGTTCTTC	CASSSARTSYNEQFF
many	TRBV12-3/TRBV12-4	NA	TRBJ1-3	TGTGCCAGCAGTCCGAGGACAGTTGGAAACACCATATATTTT	CASSPRTVGNTIYF
NA	TRBV12-3/TRBV12-4	NA	TRBJ2-6	TGTGCCAGCCTGGGGGCCAGGGCAGGTGGGGCCAACGTCCTGACTTTC	CASLGARAGGANVLTF
many	TRBV29-1	NA	TRBJ1-2	TGCAGCGTTGATCATTCCCCGACGGGCTATGGCTACACCTTC	CSVDHSPTGYGYTF
NA	TRBV25-1	NA	TRBJ2-1	TGTGCCAGCAGCGCCGGTGGGACGGCCTACAATGAGCAGTTCTTC	CASSAGGTAYNEQFF